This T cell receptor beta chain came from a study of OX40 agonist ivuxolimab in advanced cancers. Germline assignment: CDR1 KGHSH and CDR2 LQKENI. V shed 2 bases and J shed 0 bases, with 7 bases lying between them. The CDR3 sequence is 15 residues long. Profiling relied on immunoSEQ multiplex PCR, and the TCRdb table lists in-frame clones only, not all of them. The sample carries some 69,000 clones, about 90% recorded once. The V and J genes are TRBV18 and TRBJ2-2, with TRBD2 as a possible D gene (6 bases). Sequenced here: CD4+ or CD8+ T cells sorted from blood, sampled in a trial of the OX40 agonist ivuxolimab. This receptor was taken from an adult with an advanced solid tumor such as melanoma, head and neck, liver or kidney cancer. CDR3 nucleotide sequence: TGTGCCAGCTCACCAACTAGCACGAACACCGGGGAGCTGTTTTTT. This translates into CASSPTSTNTGELFF.